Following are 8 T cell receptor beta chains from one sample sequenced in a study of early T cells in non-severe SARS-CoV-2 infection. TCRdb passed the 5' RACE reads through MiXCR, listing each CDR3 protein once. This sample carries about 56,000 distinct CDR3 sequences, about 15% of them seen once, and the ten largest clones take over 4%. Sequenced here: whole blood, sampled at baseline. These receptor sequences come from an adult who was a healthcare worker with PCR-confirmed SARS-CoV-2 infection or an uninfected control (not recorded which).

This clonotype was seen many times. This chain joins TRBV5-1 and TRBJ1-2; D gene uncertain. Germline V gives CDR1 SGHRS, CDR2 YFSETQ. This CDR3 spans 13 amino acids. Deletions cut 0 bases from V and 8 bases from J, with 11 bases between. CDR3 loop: CASSLGGAQGYTF. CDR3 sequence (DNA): TGCGCCAGCAGCTTGGGAGGCGCGCAGGGCTACACCTTC.

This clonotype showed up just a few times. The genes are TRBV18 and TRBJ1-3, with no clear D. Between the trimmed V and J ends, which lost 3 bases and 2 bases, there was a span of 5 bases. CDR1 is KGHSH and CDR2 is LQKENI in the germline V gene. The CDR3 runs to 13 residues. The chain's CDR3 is CASSPGTGNTIYF. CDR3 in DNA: TGTGCCAGCTCACCCGGCACTGGAAACACCATATATTTT.

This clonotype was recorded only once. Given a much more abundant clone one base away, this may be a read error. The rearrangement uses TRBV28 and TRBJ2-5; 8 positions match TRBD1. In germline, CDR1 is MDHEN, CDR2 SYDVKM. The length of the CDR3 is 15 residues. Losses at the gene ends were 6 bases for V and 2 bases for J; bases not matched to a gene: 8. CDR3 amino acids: CASSPQTGAQETQYF. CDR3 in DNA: TGTGCCAGCAGCCCTCAGACAGGGGCTCAAGAGACCCAGTACTTC.

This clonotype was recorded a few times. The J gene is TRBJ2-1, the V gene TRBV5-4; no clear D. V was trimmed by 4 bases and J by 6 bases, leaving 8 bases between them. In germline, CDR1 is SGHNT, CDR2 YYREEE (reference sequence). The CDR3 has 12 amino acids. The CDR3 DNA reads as TGTGCCAGCAGCCTAAATCTCAATGAGCAGTTCTTC. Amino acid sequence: CASSLNLNEQFF.

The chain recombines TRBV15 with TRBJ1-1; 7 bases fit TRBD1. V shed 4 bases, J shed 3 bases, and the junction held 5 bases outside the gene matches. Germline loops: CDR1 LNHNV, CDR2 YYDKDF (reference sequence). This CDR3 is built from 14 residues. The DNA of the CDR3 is TGTGCCACCAGCAAGACAGGGTTGGACACTGAAGCTTTCTTT. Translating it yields CATSKTGLDTEAFF.

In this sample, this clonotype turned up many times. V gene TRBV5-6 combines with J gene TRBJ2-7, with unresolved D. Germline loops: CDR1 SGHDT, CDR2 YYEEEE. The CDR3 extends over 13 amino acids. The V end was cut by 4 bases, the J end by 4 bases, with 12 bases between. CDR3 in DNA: TGTGCCAGCAGCCCCGGCCGGGTGTACGAGCAGTACTTC. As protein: CASSPGRVYEQYF.

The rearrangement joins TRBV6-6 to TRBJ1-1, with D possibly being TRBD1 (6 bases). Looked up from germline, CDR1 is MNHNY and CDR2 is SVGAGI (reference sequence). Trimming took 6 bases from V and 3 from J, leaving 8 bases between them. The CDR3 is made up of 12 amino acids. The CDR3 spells CASSTGYTEAFF. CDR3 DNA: TGTGCCAGCAGCACAGGGTACACTGAAGCTTTCTTT.

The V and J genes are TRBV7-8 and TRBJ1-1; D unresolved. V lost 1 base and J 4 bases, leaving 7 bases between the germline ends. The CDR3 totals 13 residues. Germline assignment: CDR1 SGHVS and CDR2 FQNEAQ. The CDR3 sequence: CASSLERATEAFF. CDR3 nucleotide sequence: TGTGCCAGCAGCTTAGAACGCGCCACTGAAGCTTTCTTT.